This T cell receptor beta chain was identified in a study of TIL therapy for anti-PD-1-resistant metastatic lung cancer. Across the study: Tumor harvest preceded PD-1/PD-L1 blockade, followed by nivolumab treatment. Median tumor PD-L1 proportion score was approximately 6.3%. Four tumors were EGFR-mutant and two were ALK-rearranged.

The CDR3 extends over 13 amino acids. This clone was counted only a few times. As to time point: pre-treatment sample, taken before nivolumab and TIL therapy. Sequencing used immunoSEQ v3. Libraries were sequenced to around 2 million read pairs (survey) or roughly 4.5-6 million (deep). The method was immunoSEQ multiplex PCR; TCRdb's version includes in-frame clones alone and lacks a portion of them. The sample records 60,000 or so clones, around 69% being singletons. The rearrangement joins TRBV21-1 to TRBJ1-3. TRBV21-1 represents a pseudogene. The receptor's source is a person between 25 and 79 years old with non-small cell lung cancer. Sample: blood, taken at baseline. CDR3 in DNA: TGTGCCAGCAGCCGCCGCTCTGGAAACACCATATATTTT. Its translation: CASSRRSGNTIYF.